The clone carrying this T cell receptor (beta chain) appeared many times. The antigen is unknown. This sample was included in a study of T cells in Graves' hyperthyroidism and ophthalmopathy. Findings and caveats of the study: Blood also showed most of the thyroid clonotypes that were expanded above 0.001.

There were TCR beta CDR3 regions amplified from RNA transcripts. The HTBI set primed first-round TCR CDR3 RT-PCR. TCRdb re-called the multiplex PCR reads with MiXCR, one entry per CDR3 protein. Of 380,000 or so distinct CDR3 sequences in the sample, approximately 20% are singletons; the top ten hold 3% to 4.5%. Graves' hyperthyroidism without ophthalmopathy progression within 18 months was termed stable. PBMCs were derived from about 9.1 ml fresh peripheral blood. CDR3 length equals 16 residues. The V segment lost 1 base and the J segment 8 bases; nucleotides outside the gene matches: 10. CDR1 and CDR2 (germline): KGHDR, SFDVKD.

Sequenced input: blood. This sequence joins TRBV24-1 and TRBJ2-4, with TRBD1 identical over 7 bases. This clonotype was obtained from a woman aged 18-29 years with Graves' hyperthyroidism. CDR3 residues: CATSDFSRTGEDIQYF. The CDR3 bases are TGTGCCACCAGTGATTTCTCACGGACAGGTGAAGACATTCAGTACTTC.